This TCR beta chain derives from a study of OX40 agonist ivuxolimab in advanced cancers. Study-level information: It was ivuxolimab, an agonistic anti-OX40 (CD134) antibody, that patients were treated with. Patients enrolled in dose escalation were diagnosed with hepatocellular carcinoma, melanoma, renal cell or head and neck cancer. Study-wide results and limits: In general, CD8+ T cells held more expanded clones than CD4+ did, on average. Among the lowest peripheral clonal expansion occurred in 0.1-3.0 mg/kg partial responders.

The table came from immunoSEQ multiplex PCR; TCRdb's copy has only in-frame clones and leaves some out. The sample comprises 99,000 or so clones, approximately 95% of which are singletons, and around 0.18% rests with the top ten. As to this clone: Its antigen remains unknown.

The CDR3 is made up of 15 amino acids. Unmatched junction bases numbered 4, after V lost 0 bases and J lost 4 bases. CDR1 is KGHSH and CDR2 is LQKENI in the germline V gene. The V gene is TRBV18, the J gene TRBJ2-3; 7 bases are a match to TRBD2. The receptor comes from an adult with an advanced solid tumor such as melanoma, head and neck, liver or kidney cancer. Sequencing was performed on CD4+ or CD8+ T cells sorted from blood, taken in a trial of the OX40 agonist ivuxolimab. The chain's CDR3 is CASSPPGGRADTQYF. CDR3 nucleotide sequence: TGTGCCAGCTCACCACCGGGTGGGAGGGCAGATACGCAGTATTTT.